One sample yielded the 27 T cell receptor beta chains listed below, sequenced in a study of PD-1 blockade in classical Hodgkin lymphoma. Relapse after autologous stem cell transplantation occurred in every patient, and brentuximab vedotin exposure varied. Sequencing was performed with immunoSEQ multiplex PCR; in TCRdb, only in-frame clones are kept and a portion is missing. Of 24,000 or so clones in the sample, 80% were seen once. This sample comprised peripheral blood mononuclear cells (PBMCs), obtained before the second cycle of nivolumab. These receptor sequences come from a human donor with classical Hodgkin lymphoma.

This chain joins TRBV4-2 and TRBJ1-2; possible D gene TRBD1, 6 bases. Trimming stripped 0 bases from V and 0 bases from J, with 11 bases between. This CDR3 contains 16 residues. Germline V gene lookup returns CDR1 LGHNA and CDR2 YNFKEQ. The CDR3 here is CASSQEVNRANYGYTF. CDR3 bases: TGTGCCAGCAGCCAAGAAGTAAACAGGGCTAACTATGGCTACACCTTC.

There are a few counts of this clone. V and J are TRBV28 and TRBJ1-6, with 9 bases fitting TRBD1. Germline loops: CDR1 MDHEN, CDR2 SYDVKM. V shed 4 bases, J shed 8 bases, and the junction held 9 bases outside the gene matches. CDR3 size: 16 residues. The CDR3 loop reads CASSSPETGGDSPLHF. The CDR3 bases are TGTGCCAGCAGTTCCCCCGAGACAGGGGGGGATTCACCCCTCCACTTT.

The J gene is TRBJ1-2, the V gene TRBV6-5, with D unclear. The CDR3 has 11 residues. The V end was cut by 8 bases, the J end by 4 bases, with 8 bases between. Looked up from germline, CDR1 is MNHEY and CDR2 is SVGAGI. This chain's CDR3 is CASVGLYGYTF. CDR3 in DNA: TGTGCCAGCGTTGGGCTCTATGGCTACACCTTC.

The CDR3 nucleotides read TGTGCCAGCAGCTTGTCAGGGGCCCAAGAGACCCAGTACTTC. Translated, it gives CASSLSGAQETQYF. The rearrangement links TRBV5-6 to TRBJ2-5; tentatively, D is TRBD1 (6 bases). Germline V CDR1 and CDR2: SGHDT, YYEEEE. This CDR3 comprises 14 residues. The V and J ends lost 1 base and 1 base respectively, with 8 bases between them.

This clone was seen a few times. The chain couples TRBV19 to TRBJ2-5; 8 bases align to TRBD2. The germline V gene encodes CDR1 LNHDA and CDR2 SQIVND (reference sequence). V gave up 5 bases and J gave up 4 bases; unmatched junction bases: 12. The CDR3 is made up of 16 amino acids. The CDR3 DNA sequence: TGTGCCAGTAGTGGGTTGGGGCGGGGGGCCGGAGAGACCCAGTACTTC. As protein: CASSGLGRGAGETQYF. The full variable domain, its missing parts supplied by reference TRBV19 and TRBJ2-5, is DGGITQSPKYLFRKEGQNVTLSCEQNLNHDAMYWYRQDPGQGLRLIYYSQIVNDFQKGDIAEGYSVSREKKESFPLTVTSAQKNPTAFYLCASSGLGRGAGETQYFGPGTRLLVL.

This clone was seen a single time. This chain links TRBV7-6 with TRBJ1-2; D is perhaps TRBD1 (5 bases). This CDR3 contains 14 residues. V was clipped by 3 bases and J by 7 bases, with 15 bases between them. CDR1 is SGHVS and CDR2 is FNYEAQ in the germline V gene. The chain's CDR3 is CASSLGDGAGGYTF. CDR3 nucleotides: TGTGCCAGCAGCTTGGGGGACGGCGCAGGTGGCTACACCTTC.

This clone was counted once. The J gene is TRBJ1-3, the V gene TRBV7-9; D call uncertain. Trimming removed 5 bases at V and 0 bases at J, with 8 bases between. Germline V gives CDR1 SEHNR, CDR2 FQNEAQ (reference sequence). CDR3 length equals 14 residues. The CDR3: CASSAASSGNTIYF. CDR3 in DNA: TGTGCCAGCAGCGCCGCGAGCTCTGGAAACACCATATATTTT.

This clone was picked up a small number of times. This chain connects TRBV25-1 to TRBJ2-1; 10 bases are shared with TRBD1. CDR1 and CDR2 (germline): MGHDK, SYGVNS. The junction had 7 bases not matched to a gene; V was cut back by 3 bases and J by 5 bases. The length of the CDR3 is 16 residues. In nucleotides, the CDR3 is TGTGCCAGCAGTGATATGAGACAGGGGGCCCACAATGAGCAGTTCTTC. This translates into CASSDMRQGAHNEQFF.

This rearrangement joins TRBV4-2 to TRBJ2-3; 8 bases are shared with TRBD2. The CDR3 runs to 15 residues. Trimming took 4 bases from V and 3 from J; bases not matched to a gene: 6. Germline CDR1 LGHNA, CDR2 YNFKEQ. CDR3 nucleotides: TGTGCCAGCAGCCCAGGGACTAGTGAGACAGATACGCAGTATTTT. Amino acid sequence: CASSPGTSETDTQYF.

The chain couples TRBV6-5 to TRBJ1-1, with TRBD1 identical over 9 bases. Trimming removed 5 bases from V and 6 bases from J; junction bases left unmatched: 10. The CDR3 has 15 amino acids. CDR1 MNHEY and CDR2 SVGAGI come from the germline V gene. The CDR3 region is CASSTGGASSPEAFF. CDR3 nucleotide sequence: TGTGCCAGCAGTACAGGGGGCGCATCAAGTCCTGAAGCTTTCTTT.

In the case of this clone: The germline gene is not matched at one end of the junction; a read error may be the cause. The rearrangement joins TRBV7-2 to TRBJ2-5; D is perhaps TRBD1 (5 bases). CDR1 SGHTA and CDR2 FQGNSA come from the germline V gene. This CDR3 contains 14 residues. The CDR3, as DNA: TGTGCCAGCAGCTTAGGCAGGGCCCAAGGGACCCAGTACTTC. Translating gives CASSLGRAQGTQYF.

The V call is TRBV21-1, the J call TRBJ2-1; TRBD2 reflects the table's D call only, with no check against the DNA. TRBV21-1 is labeled a pseudogene. This CDR3 is 10 amino acids long. CDR3 bases: TGTGCCAGCATCCGTCATGAGCAGTTCTTC. Protein sequence: CASIRHEQFF.

The chain combines TRBV5-6 with TRBJ2-3; 12 nucleotides line up with TRBD2. After removal of 1 base from V and 3 bases from J, the junction contained 6 bases not matched to a gene. This CDR3 spans 17 amino acids. CDR1 is SGHDT and CDR2 is YYEEEE in the germline V gene. The DNA for the CDR3 is TGTGCCAGCAGCTTGTTGGCTAGCGGGGGGGATACAGATACGCAGTATTTT. Amino acid sequence: CASSLLASGGDTDTQYF. Based on the CDR3 plus reference TRBV5-6 and TRBJ2-3, the full variable domain is DAGVTQSPTHLIKTRGQQVTLRCSPKSGHDTVSWYQQALGQGPQFIFQYYEEEERQRGNFPDRFSGHQFPNYSSELNVNALLLGDSALYLCASSLLASGGDTDTQYFGPGTRLTVL.

The chain couples TRBV28 to TRBJ2-1, with 15 bases identical to TRBD2. Per the germline V gene, CDR1 is MDHEN and CDR2 is SYDVKM. J was trimmed by 6 bases and V by 8 bases; bases with no gene match: 2. The CDR3 is made up of 14 amino acids. The CDR3 region has the DNA TGTGCCAGCTGGACTAGCGGGGGGGTCAATGAGCAGTTCTTC. Its protein is CASWTSGGVNEQFF.

The chain recombines TRBV6-5 with TRBJ1-2; D gene unclear. The CDR3 totals 13 residues. Trimming stripped 0 bases from V and 4 bases from J, with 6 bases between. The germline CDR1 and CDR2 sequences are MNHEY and SVGAGI. The CDR3 DNA is TGTGCCAGCAGTTACTCCGGGCTCTATGGCTACACCTTC. Its translation: CASSYSGLYGYTF.

This chain joins TRBV7-2 and TRBJ1-2; possibly TRBD1 for D (6 bases). The CDR3 consists of 16 residues. The germline V gene encodes CDR1 SGHTA and CDR2 FQGNSA. Trimming took 1 base from V and 5 from J, leaving 17 bases between them. The CDR3 protein is CASSLVQGSKGYGYTF. The DNA for the CDR3 is TGTGCCAGCAGCTTAGTACAGGGCTCGAAAGGGTATGGCTACACCTTC.

This rearrangement joins TRBV29-1 to TRBJ2-5; D may correspond to TRBD1 or TRBD2 (5 bases each). CDR3 length equals 13 residues. Between the trimmed V and J ends, which lost 4 bases and 2 bases, there was a span of 11 bases. Germline-derived CDR1 and CDR2 are SQVTM and ANQGSEA. CDR3 in amino acids: CSVARDVQETQYF. For the CDR3, the DNA is TGCAGCGTTGCCCGGGACGTACAAGAGACCCAGTACTTC.

The table lists this clone with a few counts. This chain joins TRBV19 and TRBJ2-3; D is perhaps TRBD1 or TRBD2 (7 bases each). This CDR3 has 15 residues. The germline V gene has CDR1 LNHDA and CDR2 SQIVND (reference sequence). V lost 3 bases to trimming and J lost 4 bases, with 14 bases between them. The CDR3 spells CASSISRGGSDTQYF. The CDR3 nucleotides are TGTGCCAGTAGTATCAGCAGGGGGGGATCAGATACGCAGTATTTT.

The rearrangement links TRBV7-8 to TRBJ1-2; no clear D gene. Trimming pared 1 base from V and 2 bases from J, leaving 8 bases between. This CDR3 region has 14 residues. From germline, CDR1 is SGHVS and CDR2 FQNEAQ. DNA for the CDR3: TGTGCCAGCAGCTTAGGTCTCGGGAACTATGGCTACACCTTC. Protein sequence: CASSLGLGNYGYTF.

The chain employs TRBV2 and TRBJ1-6, with TRBD1 identical over 8 bases. Trimming took 1 base from V and 9 from J; bases not matched to a gene: 5. Germline V CDR1 and CDR2: SNHLY, FYNNEI. CDR3 length: 15 residues. The CDR3 region has the DNA TGTGCCAGCAGTGAAGAGACAGGGGTTCGTTCACCCCTCCACTTT. Translation: CASSEETGVRSPLHF.

The chain uses TRBV7-2 and TRBJ1-5; perhaps TRBD1 as D (6 bases). V was clipped by 2 bases and J by 3 bases, with 14 bases between them. Germline V CDR1 and CDR2: SGHTA, FQGNSA. The CDR3 consists of 16 residues. The CDR3 loop reads CASSLRGRGDNQPQHF. The CDR3 coding sequence is TGTGCCAGCAGCTTAAGGGGCAGGGGAGACAATCAGCCCCAGCATTTT.

This clone was seen just once. V is TRBV5-1 and J is TRBJ2-5; TRBD2 aligns across 10 bases. This CDR3 contains 17 residues. Unmatched junction bases numbered 15, after V lost 5 bases and J lost 5 bases. Germline CDR1 reads SGHRS; CDR2 reads YFSETQ. The CDR3 spells CASSTGLASGSRETQYF. In nucleotides, the CDR3 is TGCGCCAGCAGTACGGGCCTGGCTAGCGGGAGCCGGGAGACCCAGTACTTC.

V is TRBV6-5 and J is TRBJ1-2; 7 bases match TRBD1. The junction had 7 bases not matched to a gene; V was cut back by 6 bases and J by 0 bases. The CDR3 contains 15 residues. Per the germline V gene, CDR1 is MNHEY and CDR2 is SVGAGI. CDR3 region: CASSIDRAANYGYTF. The CDR3 DNA is TGTGCCAGCAGCATTGACAGGGCTGCTAACTATGGCTACACCTTC.

The chain employs TRBV14 and TRBJ2-1, with D hard to call. This CDR3 is 18 amino acids long. V lost 1 base and J lost 7, with 23 bases in between. Germline V gene lookup returns CDR1 SGHDN and CDR2 FVKESK. The CDR3 region has the DNA TGTGCCAGCAGCCAAGGTGATCTTGGTCTGAGGTCACAAAATGAGCAGTTCTTC. This gives the protein CASSQGDLGLRSQNEQFF.

The DNA for the CDR3 is TGTGCCAGCAGCCTCCCGAGACAGGGTGTATACGAGCAGTACTTC. This sequence encodes CASSLPRQGVYEQYF. The chain is built from TRBV7-9 and TRBJ2-7; 7 bases are a match to TRBD1. The CDR3 consists of 15 residues. Per germline, CDR1 SEHNR and CDR2 FQNEAQ (reference sequence). V shed 5 bases and J 4 bases; nucleotides not matched to a gene: 11. The variable domain in full, with the rest retrieved from reference TRBV7-9 and TRBJ2-7, is DTGVSQNPRHKITKRGQNVTFRCDPISEHNRLYWYRQTLGQGPEFLTYFQNEAQLEKSRLLSDRFSAERPKGSFSTLEIQRTEQGDSAMYLCASSLPRQGVYEQYFGPGTRLTVT.

The CDR3 sequence: CASSYRGSNYEQYF. The CDR3 bases are TGTGCCAGCAGTTACAGGGGTTCTAACTACGAGCAGTACTTC. The genes are TRBV6-5 and TRBJ2-7, with a possible D match to TRBD1 (5 bases). Germline values: CDR1 MNHEY, CDR2 SVGAGI. Trimming removed 2 bases from V and 3 bases from J, with 11 bases in between. This CDR3 has 14 amino acids.

The chain combines TRBV14 with TRBJ2-6; D is perhaps TRBD1 (5 bases). V lost 1 base and J 2 bases, leaving 9 bases between the germline ends. CDR3 size: 16 residues. Germline CDR1 SGHDN, CDR2 FVKESK. The CDR3 DNA sequence: TGTGCCAGCAGCCAAGGGCGCAGGGCTGGGGCCAACGTCCTGACTTTC. Amino acids: CASSQGRRAGANVLTF.